The 21 T cell receptor beta chains below were found in one sample sequenced in a study of blood T cells in healthy people across ages. The authors ran a second PCR of about 6 to 11 cycles using a sample-barcoded 5' primer and a J-beta primer mix. TCRdb used MiXCR to reprocess the 5' RACE reads, holding one entry per CDR3 protein. The repertoire includes over 750,000 distinct CDR3 sequences, approximately 25% of them detected once, and more than 7.5% sits in the top ten. This sample was shared with a second study, whose subject was T cells of mothers and their children.

Material for sequencing was blood. The receptors were gathered from a boy younger than 18 in good health.

This clonotype was counted between two and nine times. This chain uses TRBV29-1 with TRBJ2-3, with 16 positions matching TRBD2. The germline CDR1 and CDR2 sequences are SQVTM and ANQGSEA. The CDR3 is made up of 15 amino acids. V lost 7 bases to trimming and J lost 5 bases; unmatched junction nucleotides: 6. CDR3 nucleotides: TGCAGCGCCGGGACTAGCGGGGGGGGGCAAGATACGCAGTATTTT. This sequence encodes CSAGTSGGGQDTQYF.

The chain combines TRBV24-1 with TRBJ2-1; 10 positions agree with TRBD2. The CDR3 spans 15 residues. Losses at the gene ends were 4 bases for V and 1 base for J; bases not matched to a gene: 0. Germline values: CDR1 KGHDR, CDR2 SFDVKD. This chain's CDR3 is CATSELAGSYNEQFF. The CDR3, as DNA: TGTGCCACCAGTGAACTAGCGGGGTCCTACAATGAGCAGTTCTTC.

The sample holds a few counts of this clonotype. The J gene is TRBJ2-7, the V gene TRBV29-1, with 9 bases matching TRBD1. The germline V gene has CDR1 SQVTM and CDR2 ANQGSEA. The CDR3 runs 14 residues. V shed 5 bases, J shed 5 bases, and the junction held 10 bases outside the gene matches. DNA of the CDR3: TGCAGCGTTTATCCGGGACAGGGCGGCGACGAGCAGTACTTC. It specifies CSVYPGQGGDEQYF.

This clonotype was found a few times. This chain connects TRBV5-6 to TRBJ2-1; D is unresolved. The V end was cut by 4 bases, the J end by 0 bases, with 8 bases between. This CDR3 comprises 14 residues. Germline assignment: CDR1 SGHDT and CDR2 YYEEEE. The CDR3 protein is CASSHRSSYNEQFF. The CDR3 DNA reads as TGTGCCAGCAGCCACAGAAGCTCCTACAATGAGCAGTTCTTC.

Concerning this clonotype: The CDR3 carries no conserved terminal phenylalanine or tryptophan, so it likely arises from a read error. The chain couples TRBV28 to TRBJ2-5, with TRBD2 identical over 15 bases. The J call may be faulty, since TRBJ2-1 better matches the DNA end. Germline CDR1 reads MDHEN; CDR2 reads SYDVKM. The length of the CDR3 is 16 residues. The DNA for the CDR3 is TGTGCCGGCAGTTGGACTAGCGGGAGGGCCTGGGATGAGCAGTTCGTC. Protein product: CAGSWTSGRAWDEQFV.

The rearrangement joins TRBV19 to TRBJ2-7; 9 bases match TRBD2. Looked up from germline, CDR1 is LNHDA and CDR2 is SQIVND (reference sequence). This CDR3 has 15 amino acids. The J segment lost 3 bases and the V segment lost 2 bases, leaving 5 bases of the junction unmatched. The DNA of the CDR3 is TGTGCCAGTAGTATATCTAGCGGGGAGTTCTACGAGCAGTACTTC. It encodes CASSISSGEFYEQYF.

This clonotype was detected only a few times. V gene TRBV7-2 combines with J gene TRBJ1-5; a weak D match, TRBD1 (6 bases). This CDR3 has 15 amino acids. V shed 5 bases and J shed 5 bases, with 16 bases lying between them. Germline CDR1 SGHTA, CDR2 FQGNSA. The CDR3 here is CASSQRGGGDQPQHF. CDR3 sequence (DNA): TGTGCCAGCAGCCAGAGGGGGGGAGGAGATCAGCCCCAGCATTTT.

The chain is built from TRBV6-6 and TRBJ2-5; no reliable D call. The germline V and J ends were trimmed by 11 bases and 2 bases, with 18 bases remaining between them. The CDR3 extends over 14 amino acids. Germline CDR1 is MNHNY and CDR2 is SVGAGI (reference sequence). In DNA form, the CDR3 reads TGTGCCTGTCTGTCTCTAGACGGGCAAGAGACCCAGTACTTC. Its protein is CACLSLDGQETQYF.

This clonotype was recorded a few times. The chain combines TRBV6-1 with TRBJ2-1; 10 nucleotides align to TRBD2. The CDR3 is made up of 19 amino acids. Germline CDR1 and CDR2: MNHNS and SASEGT. J was trimmed by 0 bases and V by 5 bases; bases with no gene match: 13. In nucleotides, the CDR3 is TGTGCCAGCAGTCGCGCCGAACTACTAGCGGGGTTCTCCTACAATGAGCAGTTCTTC. The encoded protein is CASSRAELLAGFSYNEQFF.

This clonotype has more than one count but fewer than ten. The gene calls are TRBV2 and TRBJ1-1, with D unclear. The CDR3 contains 14 residues. Germline V gene sequence: CDR1 SNHLY, CDR2 FYNNEI. Trimming left V 11 bases short and J 5 bases short, with 21 bases between. Here the CDR3 DNA reads TGTGCCTCGACCCCTGCGGGCGGTCGGACTGAAGCTTTCTTT. Translation: CASTPAGGRTEAFF.

This clonotype appeared a few times. The chain couples TRBV7-9 to TRBJ2-3, with TRBD2 identical over 13 bases. The germline V gene has CDR1 SEHNR and CDR2 FQNEAQ (reference sequence). The CDR3 runs 19 residues. J lost 0 bases, V lost 6 bases, and 12 bases had no gene match. CDR3 in DNA: TGTGCCAGCAGTCAAACCGGGACTAGCGGGGATCCTAGCACAGATACGCAGTATTTT. Protein sequence: CASSQTGTSGDPSTDTQYF.

V is TRBV24-1 and J is TRBJ2-1; TRBD2 matches 8 bases. CDR1 is KGHDR, CDR2 SFDVKD, per germline. This CDR3 is 17 amino acids long. V dropped 2 bases and J dropped 8; count of bases not matched to a gene: 13. The CDR3 bases are TGTGCCACCAGTGATTCCAGTCCGGGACTAGTTCCGGATGAGCAGTTCTTC. The encoded protein is CATSDSSPGLVPDEQFF.

This clonotype was counted a few times. The chain employs TRBV20-1 and TRBJ1-4, with D possibly being TRBD1 (5 bases). CDR1 is DFQATT and CDR2 is SNEGSKA in the germline V gene (reference sequence). The CDR3 runs 17 residues. V lost 5 bases and J lost 5, with 24 bases in between. CDR3 sequence: CSAGLWVGVDLNEKLFF. CDR3 bases: TGCAGTGCTGGGTTGTGGGTAGGGGTCGACTTAAATGAAAAACTGTTTTTT.

This clonotype was observed a handful of times. The chain employs TRBV11-1 and TRBJ1-1; no reliable D call. Germline CDR1 reads SGHAT; CDR2 reads FQDESV (reference sequence). This CDR3 contains 15 residues. V gave up 2 bases and J gave up 0 bases, with 10 bases separating them. CDR3 DNA sequence: TGTGCCAGCAGCTTATCGAGGAGGGTGAACACTGAAGCTTTCTTT. It yields the protein CASSLSRRVNTEAFF.

This clonotype has only a few counts. V usage is TRBV11-2 and J usage is TRBJ1-1; a weak D match, TRBD1 (6 bases). Per germline, CDR1 SGHAT and CDR2 FQNNGV. This CDR3 has 15 residues. V lost 2 bases and J lost 5, with 15 bases in between. CDR3 nucleotide sequence: TGTGCCAGCAGCTTAATCAGTGGCAGGGGTACTGAAGCTTTCTTT. Its translation: CASSLISGRGTEAFF.

The sample holds a few counts of this clonotype. The chain has TRBV12-3 or TRBV12-4 and TRBJ1-6; D might be TRBD1 (5 bases). V was pared by 6 bases and J by 7 bases, with 7 bases between. This CDR3 is 12 amino acids long. The CDR3 DNA sequence: TGTGCCAGCAGCTCAGGGAATTCACCCCTCCACTTT. It translates to CASSSGNSPLHF.

This clonotype showed up just a few times. The chain carries TRBV20-1 and TRBJ2-1, with 7 bases that match TRBD1. The germline gives CDR1 DFQATT, CDR2 SNEGSKA (reference sequence). This CDR3 contains 14 residues. V was pared by 4 bases and J by 6 bases, with 9 bases of the junction left unmatched. The CDR3 DNA follows: TGCAGTGCTATATCGACAGGGTTCGGCAATGAGCAGTTCTTC. This encodes CSAISTGFGNEQFF.

This clonotype was counted only a few times. The J gene is TRBJ2-3, the V gene TRBV4-3, with D hard to call. The CDR3 runs to 16 residues. Trimming pared 0 bases from V and 3 bases from J, leaving 13 bases between. CDR1 and CDR2 from the germline V gene are LGHNA and YSLEER. The CDR3: CASSQDRTKGTDTQYF. CDR3 DNA sequence: TGCGCCAGCAGCCAAGATCGGACGAAGGGTACAGATACGCAGTATTTT.

The J gene is TRBJ2-7, the V gene TRBV20-1, with TRBD2 identical over 12 bases. The CDR3 loop spans 15 amino acids. Germline V CDR1 and CDR2: DFQATT, SNEGSKA (reference sequence). The V segment lost 2 bases and the J segment 2 bases; nucleotides outside the gene matches: 4. The CDR3 nucleotides are TGCAGTGCTAGAATAAGGACTAGCGGGACCTACGAGCAGTACTTC. Translation gives CSARIRTSGTYEQYF.

The CDR3 reads CASSFRQDDNEQFF. The CDR3 DNA follows: TGCGCCAGCAGCTTCCGACAGGACGACAATGAGCAGTTCTTC. The rearrangement joins TRBV5-1 to TRBJ2-1; a weak D match, TRBD1 (6 bases). The CDR3 length is 14 residues. Trimming stripped 2 bases from V and 5 bases from J, with 11 bases between. Germline lookup yields CDR1 SGHRS and CDR2 YFSETQ.

This chain uses TRBV29-1 with TRBJ2-7, with D possibly being TRBD1 or TRBD2 (5 bases each). V gave up 7 bases and J gave up 2 bases, with 12 bases separating them. This CDR3 spans 12 amino acids. Germline CDR1 SQVTM, CDR2 ANQGSEA. CDR3 nucleotides: TGCAGCGGGTGGGACGACCCCTACGAGCAGTACTTC. Translating it yields CSGWDDPYEQYF.